This is a list of T cell receptor beta chains from one sample in a study of cytomegalovirus exposure and HLA in healthy donors. Profiling relied on immunoSEQ multiplex PCR, and the TCRdb table lists in-frame clones only, not all of them. The sample holds around 130,000 clones, 55% to 75% seen once. The sequenced material came from PBMCs. The source is a human donor in good health. Both conserved end residues are part of each CDR3. D genes are given only for firm matches. The size of a clone is reported for some rows only, either as once, few or many, or as a class for expanded clones.

CDR3: CASSLSAIANYGYTF
DNA: TGTGCCAGCAGCCTGTCCGCCATAGCTAACTATGGCTACACCTTC
J: TRBJ1-2
size: NA
D: NA
V: TRBV7-8

CDR3: CASSADSPGVRTGELFF
DNA: TGTGCCAGCAGCGCAGATTCTCCAGGGGTGCGAACCGGGGAGCTGTTTTTT
J: TRBJ2-2
size: NA
D: NA
V: TRBV9

CDR3: CASSIGTGGTEAFF
DNA: TGTGCCAGCAGCATAGGGACAGGGGGGACTGAAGCTTTCTTT
J: TRBJ1-1
size: few
D: TRBD1
V: TRBV11-2

CDR3: CASTKRGKRNGYTF
DNA: TGTGCCAGCACAAAAAGGGGGAAACGGAATGGCTACACCTTC
J: TRBJ1-2
size: few
D: NA
V: TRBV6-5

CDR3: CASSVGREDTEAFF
DNA: TGTGCCAGCAGCGTAGGACGGGAGGACACTGAAGCTTTCTTT
J: TRBJ1-1
size: NA
D: NA
V: TRBV7-3

CDR3: CASSPRTGTYGYTF
DNA: TGTGCCAGCAGCCCAAGGACAGGGACTTATGGCTACACCTTC
J: TRBJ1-2
size: NA
D: TRBD1
V: TRBV7-9

CDR3: CATSTGQGARTEAFF
DNA: TGTGCCACCAGCACCGGACAGGGGGCGCGGACTGAAGCTTTCTTT
J: TRBJ1-1
size: NA
D: TRBD1
V: TRBV15

CDR3: CASSLYRLGSSGRSEQYF
DNA: TGTGCCAGCAGCTTATACCGCCTCGGGAGTAGCGGGAGAAGCGAGCAGTACTTC
J: TRBJ2-7
size: NA
D: TRBD2
V: TRBV13

CDR3: CASRSTAYEQYF
DNA: TGTGCCAGCAGGTCTACAGCCTACGAGCAGTACTTC
J: TRBJ2-7
size: NA
D: NA
V: TRBV6-5

CDR3: CAWSVLREQFF
DNA: TGTGCCTGGAGTGTACTTCGCGAGCAGTTCTTC
J: TRBJ2-1
size: NA
D: NA
V: TRBV30

CDR3: CASSFAPGTNQPQHF
DNA: TGTGCCAGCAGCTTCGCACCGGGAACGAATCAGCCCCAGCATTTT
J: TRBJ1-5
size: NA
D: NA
V: TRBV5-6

CDR3: CASRTTGDNEQFF
DNA: TGTGCCAGCAGAACGACAGGGGACAATGAGCAGTTCTTC
J: TRBJ2-1
size: NA
D: TRBD1
V: TRBV6-4

CDR3: CAWSRQETQYF
DNA: TGTGCCTGGAGCAGACAAGAGACCCAGTACTTC
J: TRBJ2-5
size: NA
D: NA
V: TRBV30

CDR3: CASQTGGSYGYTF
DNA: TGTGCCAGCCAGACAGGGGGGAGCTATGGCTACACCTTC
J: TRBJ1-2
size: NA
D: TRBD1
V: TRBV13

CDR3: CASNSPAGEPRSTQYF
DNA: TGTGCCAGCAATTCACCGGCGGGAGAACCCCGCAGTACGCAGTATTTT
J: TRBJ2-3
size: NA
D: TRBD2
V: TRBV2

CDR3: CASSDRTGSYEQYF
DNA: TGTGCCAGCAGCGACCGGACAGGATCCTACGAGCAGTACTTC
J: TRBJ2-7
size: NA
D: TRBD1
V: TRBV7-8

CDR3: CASLRPGSYEQYF
DNA: TGTGCCAGCCTCAGGCCAGGGTCGTACGAGCAGTACTTC
J: TRBJ2-7
size: NA
D: NA
V: TRBV7-9

CDR3: CASSLPQGRGDTEAFF
DNA: TGTGCCAGCAGCTTACCCCAGGGCAGGGGTGACACTGAAGCTTTCTTT
J: TRBJ1-1
size: NA
D: NA
V: TRBV7-2

CDR3: CASSQGGPSDYGYTF
DNA: TGTGCCAGCAGTCAGGGGGGCCCCTCCGACTATGGCTACACCTTC
J: TRBJ1-2
size: NA
D: TRBD1
V: TRBV2

CDR3: CASSVAGRDTQYF
DNA: TGTGCCAGCAGCGTAGCGGGGAGGGATACGCAGTATTTT
J: TRBJ2-3
size: NA
D: NA
V: TRBV9

CDR3: CASSYGGGTFNSPLHF
DNA: TGTGCCAGCAGTTATGGGGGAGGGACCTTTAATTCACCCCTCCACTTT
J: TRBJ1-6
size: NA
D: NA
V: TRBV6-5

CDR3: CASSYSNTQGAF
DNA: TGTGCCAGCAGTTACTCGAACACTCAGGGGGCCTTT
J: TRBJ1-1
size: few
D: TRBD1
V: TRBV6-6

CDR3: CASSKIQGNEQFF
DNA: TGTGCCAGCAGCAAGATACAGGGCAATGAGCAGTTCTTC
J: TRBJ2-1
size: NA
D: NA
V: TRBV5-6

CDR3: CASRPGQSTGELFF
DNA: TGTGCCAGCAGGCCGGGACAGAGCACCGGGGAGCTGTTTTTT
J: TRBJ2-2
size: NA
D: TRBD1
V: TRBV27

CDR3: CASSLVGGTGEQYF
DNA: TGTGCCAGCAGCTTAGTGGGCGGGACCGGGGAGCAGTACTTC
J: TRBJ2-7
size: NA
D: NA
V: TRBV7-2

CDR3: CASSTTLFQGYYGYTF
DNA: TGTGCCAGCAGCACAACATTGTTCCAGGGGTACTATGGCTACACCTTC
J: TRBJ1-2
size: NA
D: NA
V: TRBV9

CDR3: CASSFYGQGERYTF
DNA: TGTGCCAGCAGCTTCTATGGACAGGGAGAGCGCTACACCTTC
J: TRBJ1-2
size: once
D: TRBD1
V: TRBV7-2

CDR3: CASPPLETGNTEAFF
DNA: TGTGCCAGCCCACCCCTGGAGACAGGTAACACTGAAGCTTTCTTT
J: TRBJ1-1
size: NA
D: NA
V: TRBV27

CDR3: CATSREATVTGELFF
DNA: TGTGCCACCAGCAGGGAGGCAACGGTCACCGGGGAGCTGTTTTTT
J: TRBJ2-2
size: once
D: NA
V: TRBV15

CDR3: CASSLTGQNYGYTF
DNA: TGTGCCAGCAGCCTGACGGGACAGAACTATGGCTACACCTTC
J: TRBJ1-2
size: NA
D: TRBD1
V: TRBV5-4

CDR3: CASSHRDRAGGAFF
DNA: TGTGCCAGCAGTCACCGGGACAGGGCCGGGGGGGCTTTCTTT
J: TRBJ1-1
size: NA
D: TRBD1
V: TRBV28

CDR3: CASSVEATVNEKLFF
DNA: TGTGCCAGCAGCGTAGAAGCGACAGTTAATGAAAAACTGTTTTTT
J: TRBJ1-4
size: few
D: NA
V: TRBV9

CDR3: CASSLGPGVQETQYF
DNA: TGTGCCAGCAGCCTTGGCCCGGGAGTTCAAGAGACCCAGTACTTC
J: TRBJ2-5
size: NA
D: NA
V: TRBV5-6

CDR3: CAIRDRGANYEQYF
DNA: TGTGCCATCCGAGACAGGGGCGCCAACTACGAGCAGTACTTC
J: TRBJ2-7
size: NA
D: TRBD1
V: TRBV10-3

CDR3: CASSLSPGLGSSSYEQYF
DNA: TGTGCCAGCAGTTTATCTCCGGGACTAGGGTCGAGCTCCTACGAGCAGTACTTC
J: TRBJ2-7
size: few
D: TRBD2
V: TRBV28